The text below deals with one T cell receptor beta chain. This specimen comes from a study of T cell changes during pregnancy in multiple sclerosis. The CDR3 is made up of 16 amino acids. The V gene's germline CDR1 is SGHDT and CDR2 YYEEEE. The ends lost 0 bases at V and 7 bases at J; junction bases unmatched: 12. This table comes from immunoSEQ multiplex PCR, and its TCRdb copy is limited to in-frame clones, with some not included. There are approximately 40,000 clones in the sample; 92% occur only once, and about 5.5% lies in the top ten. This receptor was identified in a female donor with multiple sclerosis, enrolled in a pregnancy study. The sample in question was CD8+ T cells from peripheral blood mononuclear cells, obtained in the third trimester of pregnancy. The chain recombines TRBV5-6 with TRBJ2-7; 8 nucleotides agree with TRBD1. The CDR3 DNA reads as TGTGCCAGCAGCTTGGCCAGGCCAGGGGGCTTCGGGGAGCAGTACTTC. Translation: CASSLARPGGFGEQYF.